This entry describes one TCR beta chain. A Seattle source enrolled patients during active infection and followed them longitudinally. The source of the sample is a study of blood T cell repertoires in COVID-19. Study in general: Collection of acute and convalescent COVID-19 samples took place in the United States, Italy and Spain. T cells, B-cell-depleted T cells, or PBMCs provided the cDNA or gDNA that served as material.

Original handling: For nucleated cells, counts were estimated from reference gene primer amplification. Generated by immunoSEQ multiplex PCR, the TCRdb table keeps only in-frame clones and is missing some. V and J calls and clone size are copied from that table; D and trimming were computed from the DNA. The repertoire consists of over 150,000 clones, with about 88% occurring once and the leading ten covering under 0.7%. Germline assignment: CDR1 SEHNR and CDR2 FQNEAQ (reference sequence). V lost 4 bases and J lost 3; bases outside the gene matches: 2. CDR3 length: 14 amino acids. Sequenced input: peripheral blood. This chain joins TRBV7-9 and TRBJ1-4; 7 bases line up with TRBD1. This receptor was identified in a man between 60 and 70 years old with COVID-19, enrolled during active disease. CDR3 nucleotides: TGTGCCAGCAGCTGGAGGGGGCCTAATGAAAAACTGTTTTTT. Residues: CASSWRGPNEKLFF. Full variable domain (remainder filled in from reference TRBV7-9 and TRBJ1-4): DTGVSQNPRHKITKRGQNVTFRCDPISEHNRLYWYRQTLGQGPEFLTYFQNEAQLEKSRLLSDRFSAERPKGSFSTLEIQRTEQGDSAMYLCASSWRGPNEKLFFGSGTQLSVL.